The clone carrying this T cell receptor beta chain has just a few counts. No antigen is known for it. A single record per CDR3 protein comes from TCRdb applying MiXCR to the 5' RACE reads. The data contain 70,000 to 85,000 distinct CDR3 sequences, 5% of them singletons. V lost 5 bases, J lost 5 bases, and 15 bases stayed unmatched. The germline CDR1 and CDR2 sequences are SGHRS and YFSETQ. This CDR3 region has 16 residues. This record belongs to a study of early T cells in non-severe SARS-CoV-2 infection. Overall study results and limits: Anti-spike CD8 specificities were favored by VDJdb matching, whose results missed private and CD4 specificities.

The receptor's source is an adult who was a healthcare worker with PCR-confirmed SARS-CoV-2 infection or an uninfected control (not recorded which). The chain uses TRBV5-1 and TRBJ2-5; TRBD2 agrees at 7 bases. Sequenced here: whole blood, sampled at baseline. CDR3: CASRLNAGAGEETQYF. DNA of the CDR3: TGCGCCAGCAGACTAAATGCGGGAGCTGGGGAGGAGACCCAGTACTTC.